Listed here is a single T cell receptor (beta chain). Its antigen is not known. The sample originates from a study of beta chain features in type 1 diabetes. Across the study: There was similarity between patients and healthy donors in age, gender and cell yields.

The whole isolated RNA underwent reverse transcription, so sequencing captured expressed TCRB transcripts. Clones were sequenced by immunoSEQ multiplex PCR, and TCRdb holds only the in-frame ones, with some missing. The sample lists roughly 340,000 clones; over 9.5% were seen once. Once sorted, every population was more than 98% pure. The length of the CDR3 is 12 residues. CDR1 SGHAT and CDR2 FQNNGV come from the germline V gene. With 10 bases removed from V and 4 bases from J, the gap between germline ends came to 13 bases. Study-wide results and limits: When VDJ junctions were examined, type 1 diabetes patients showed fewer insertions and more deletions. There was a moderate but significant shortening of TCRB CDR3s in all four CD4+ subsets of Type 1 diabetes patients.

The chain has TRBV11-2 and TRBJ2-5; possible D gene TRBD1, 6 bases. The specimen sequenced was naive CD4+ T cells from blood. The clonotype originates from a woman between 18 and 29 years old with type 1 diabetes. The CDR3 spells CATEGVGETQYF. CDR3 coding DNA: TGTGCCACCGAGGGGGTCGGAGAGACCCAGTACTTC.